The rows below give T cell receptor beta chains drawn from one sample of a study of identifying expanded T cells in peripheral blood. Profiling relied on immunoSEQ multiplex PCR, and the TCRdb table lists in-frame clones only, not all of them. The sample has around 57,000 clones, around 87% seen once. The sequenced sample was blood. The origin of the receptors is a person aged 18 to 70 in good health. The CDR3 runs from the conserved cysteine through the conserved F or W. A D gene is named only where the DNA matches it firmly. Where a row states a size, it is once, few, many or the class of an expanded clone; other rows omit it.

j_call v_call clone_size d_call cdr3_nt cdr3_aa
TRBJ2-1 TRBV13 once . TGTGCCAGCAGCCGAGGCACCCTCTCCTACAATGAGCAGTTCTTC CASSRGTLSYNEQFF
TRBJ2-7 TRBV19 . . TGTGCCAGTAGTATACCCGGGGACGAGCAGTACTTC CASSIPGDEQYF
TRBJ2-7 TRBV4-2 . TRBD2 TGTGCCAGCAGCCAAGAGCCTAGCGGCTCCTACGAGCAGTACTTC CASSQEPSGSYEQYF
TRBJ2-1 TRBV9 . . TGTGCCAGCAGCCGGGAGACCTCCTACAATGAGCAGTTCTTC CASSRETSYNEQFF
TRBJ2-3 TRBV4-3 . TRBD2 TGCGCCAGCAGCCAAGATCGGGGGGGAACGGGAGGTCTCCCAGATACGCAGTATTTT CASSQDRGGTGGLPDTQYF
TRBJ2-2 TRBV4-1 . . TGCGCCAGCAGCCTCGGAGGGACGCTAACCGGGGAGCTGTTTTTT CASSLGGTLTGELFF
TRBJ2-1 TRBV5-1 . . TGCGCCAGCAGCTTGGGACAGGACAATGAGCAGTTCTTC CASSLGQDNEQFF
TRBJ2-5 TRBV7-2 . . TGTGCCAGCAGCTTAGGGGTACAGGGAGGGGAGACCCAGTACTTC CASSLGVQGGETQYF
TRBJ1-2 TRBV19 once . TGTGCCAGTAGCATTGGCGCTCAGGGGCCGGGGCATGGCTACACCTTC CASSIGAQGPGHGYTF
TRBJ2-1 TRBV14 . . TGTGCCAGCAGCCAAGATAAATCGAGCGGGCAGTTCTTC CASSQDKSSGQFF
TRBJ2-2 TRBV6-4 medium-sized . TGTGCCAGCAGTGAAGGAAGCGGAGGAGGGGGTGACACCGGGGAGCTGTTTTTT CASSEGSGGGGDTGELFF
TRBJ1-6 TRBV7-8 . . TGTGCCAGCAGCTTAGGAGCCCGGGACCCCAATTCACCCCTCCACTTT CASSLGARDPNSPLHF
TRBJ2-3 TRBV27 . . TGTGCCAGCAGTTTTGGGGGAGATACGCAGTATTTT CASSFGGDTQYF
TRBJ2-7 TRBV6-1 . TRBD2 TGTGCCAGCAGTGAAAGAGCCGGGACTAGTAGTCACGAGCAGTACTTC CASSERAGTSSHEQYF
TRBJ2-3 TRBV19 . . TGTGCCAGTAGAGGACTCCCGGGGGACACAGATACGCAGTATTTT CASRGLPGDTDTQYF
TRBJ1-2 TRBV7-9 . . TGTGCCAGCAGCCCGACGGATAACTATGGCTACACCTTC CASSPTDNYGYTF
TRBJ2-1 TRBV6-6 . TRBD1 TGTGCCAGCAGTAATGACAGGGGGAGTGGCAATGAGCAGTTCTTC CASSNDRGSGNEQFF
TRBJ2-7 TRBV19 once TRBD1 TGTGCCACCAGGGCCAGGGGGTCCTACGAGCAGTACTTC CATRARGSYEQYF
TRBJ2-2 TRBV7-9 . . TGTGCCAGCAGCGTGGGCCCGGTCGGGGCCGGGGAGCTGTTTTTT CASSVGPVGAGELFF
TRBJ1-2 TRBV10-2 . . TGCGCCAGCAGTGTCCCGGACAGCCCAAACTATGGCTACACCTTC CASSVPDSPNYGYTF
TRBJ2-1 TRBV9 . TRBD2 TGTGCCAGCAGCGCCCTAGCGGGGAGCTCCTACAATGAGCAGTTCTTC CASSALAGSSYNEQFF
TRBJ2-5 TRBV28 . TRBD2 TGTGCCAGCAGGACAAGCGGGGTGGGGACTAGCGGTCCAGGGACCCAGTACTTC CASRTSGVGTSGPGTQYF
TRBJ1-4 TRBV6-4 . . TGTGCCGGATTCTACTCGGGACGGCGGTGTGAAAAACTGTTTTTT CAGFYSGRRCEKLFF
TRBJ2-7 TRBV6-1 . . TGTGCCAGCACAGGTAGGCGGGACATCTACGAGCAGTACTTC CASTGRRDIYEQYF
TRBJ2-7 TRBV15 . . TGTGCCACCAGCAGAGGTCTCACCTACGAGCAGTACTTC CATSRGLTYEQYF
TRBJ1-5 TRBV28 . . TGTGCCAGCAGTTTTTCAGGTTCTCAGCCCCAGCATTTT CASSFSGSQPQHF
TRBJ2-2 TRBV19 . . TGTGCCAGTAAGAATACCGGGGAGCTGTTTTTT CASKNTGELFF
TRBJ2-7 TRBV20-1 . . TGCAGTGCTAGAGTGGTTGACGAGCAGTACTTC CSARVVDEQYF
TRBJ1-5 TRBV6-5 . . TGTGCCAGCAGTTACTCTCGGGATAGGGGCAATCAGCCCCAGCATTTT CASSYSRDRGNQPQHF
TRBJ2-6 TRBV7-2 . . TGTGCCAGCAGCCAGGCGGGGGCCAACGTCCTGACTTTC CASSQAGANVLTF
TRBJ2-7 TRBV7-9 . TRBD1 TGTGCCAGCAGCTCCGGGACAGTCTTTTCCTTC CASSSGTVFSF